The clone carrying this T cell receptor beta chain was counted between two and nine times. Its cognate antigen is unknown. TCRdb called the reads again in MiXCR, with one record for every CDR3 protein. The sample contains 200,000 or so distinct CDR3 sequences, approximately 19% of which appear only once. The sample comes from a study of T cell repertoires in cytomegalovirus infection. Study-level findings and limits: The study identified carriers of CMV plus the relevant HLA from cumulative public TCR beta family frequency. Clonotypes of TCR beta that were HLA-C-restricted and CMV-specific dominated the ex vivo response.

The germline gives CDR1 ENHRY, CDR2 SYGVKD. This CDR3 contains 15 residues. V was cut by 7 bases and J by 0 bases, with 14 bases left in between. This chain links TRBV10-3 with TRBJ2-3; D call uncertain. The TCR was taken from a human donor in good health (CMV status not recorded). Some clones in this sample may be carry-over from other donors' samples. The specimen was PBMCs. The DNA for the CDR3 is TGTGCCATCACCCAAGGACCGATTAGCACAGATACGCAGTATTTT. It specifies CAITQGPISTDTQYF.